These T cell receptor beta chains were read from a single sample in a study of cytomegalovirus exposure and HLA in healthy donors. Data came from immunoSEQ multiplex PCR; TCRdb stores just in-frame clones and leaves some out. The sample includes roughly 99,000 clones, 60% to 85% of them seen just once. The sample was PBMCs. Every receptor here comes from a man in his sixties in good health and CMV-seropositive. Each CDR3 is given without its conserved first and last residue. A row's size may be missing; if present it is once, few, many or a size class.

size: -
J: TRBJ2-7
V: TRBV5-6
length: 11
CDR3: ASSFPAGGRQY

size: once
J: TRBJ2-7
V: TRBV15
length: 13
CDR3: ATSSSGTGLYEQY

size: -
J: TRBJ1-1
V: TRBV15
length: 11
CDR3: ATSTRGDTEAF

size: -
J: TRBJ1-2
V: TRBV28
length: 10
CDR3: ASSGAGYGYT

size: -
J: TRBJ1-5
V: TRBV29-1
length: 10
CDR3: SVGEGGQPQH

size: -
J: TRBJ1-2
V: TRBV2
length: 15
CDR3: ASRPRQGPSGNYGYT

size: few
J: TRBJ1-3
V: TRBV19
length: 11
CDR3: ASSFRSGNTIY

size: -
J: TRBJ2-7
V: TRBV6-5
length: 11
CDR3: ASSRTGGGEQY

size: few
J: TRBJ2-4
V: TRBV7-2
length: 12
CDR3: ASSAQQGSNIQY

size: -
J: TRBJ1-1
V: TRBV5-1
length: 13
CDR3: ASSPRDGRNTEAF

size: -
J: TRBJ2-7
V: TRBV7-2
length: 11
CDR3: ASSYSPIYEQY

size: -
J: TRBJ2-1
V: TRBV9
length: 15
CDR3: ASSVAYGDRGLNEQF

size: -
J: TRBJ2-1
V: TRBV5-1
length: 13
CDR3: ASSSGQGTYNEQF

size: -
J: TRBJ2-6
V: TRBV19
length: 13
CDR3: ASSTRGPGANVLT

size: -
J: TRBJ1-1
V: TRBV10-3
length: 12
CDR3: AISEVAGVTEAF

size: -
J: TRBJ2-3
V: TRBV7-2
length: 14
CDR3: ASRSPVLISTDTQY

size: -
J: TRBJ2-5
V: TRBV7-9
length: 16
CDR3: ASSPRLGSGGLQETQY

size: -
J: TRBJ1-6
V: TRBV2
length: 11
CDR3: ASSEERHSPLH

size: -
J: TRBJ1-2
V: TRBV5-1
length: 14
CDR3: ASSLDSRGLTYGYT

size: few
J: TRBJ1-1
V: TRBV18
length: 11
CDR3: ASSSKTGTEAF

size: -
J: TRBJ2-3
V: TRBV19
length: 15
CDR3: ASSGTSGGVATDTQY

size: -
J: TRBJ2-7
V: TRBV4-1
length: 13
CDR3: ASSQDRTGSYEQY

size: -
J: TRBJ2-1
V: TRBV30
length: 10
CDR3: AWSPGAQGQF

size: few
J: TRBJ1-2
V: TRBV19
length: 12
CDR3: ASTHRGRWSGYT

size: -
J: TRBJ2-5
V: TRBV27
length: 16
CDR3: ASSSRLLAGVNQETQY

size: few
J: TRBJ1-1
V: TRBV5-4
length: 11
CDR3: ASRLTTGTQAF

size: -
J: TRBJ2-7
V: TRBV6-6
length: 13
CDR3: ASSSPRGSTYEQY

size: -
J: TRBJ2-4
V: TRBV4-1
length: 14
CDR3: ASSQDRTGAKNIQY

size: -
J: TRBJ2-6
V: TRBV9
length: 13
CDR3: ASSDTVSGANVLT

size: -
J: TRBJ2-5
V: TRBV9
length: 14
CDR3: ASSARLAGGGETQY

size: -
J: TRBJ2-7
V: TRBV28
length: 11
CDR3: ASSLGGDYEQY

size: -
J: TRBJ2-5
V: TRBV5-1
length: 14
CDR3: ASSLGLSTRQETQY

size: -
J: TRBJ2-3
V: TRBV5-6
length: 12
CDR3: ASSLLKGADTQY

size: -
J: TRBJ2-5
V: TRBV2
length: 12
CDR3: ATLILTGEETQY

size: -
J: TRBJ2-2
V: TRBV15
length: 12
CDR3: ATRAGLGRGELF

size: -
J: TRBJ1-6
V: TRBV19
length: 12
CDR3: ASSQQGTNSPLH

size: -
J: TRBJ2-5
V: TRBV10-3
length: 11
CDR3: AISGGVGETQY

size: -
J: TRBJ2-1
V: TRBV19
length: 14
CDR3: ASSKGLAGGRSEQF

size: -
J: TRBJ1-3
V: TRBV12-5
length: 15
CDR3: ASGLDWTGSSGNTIY

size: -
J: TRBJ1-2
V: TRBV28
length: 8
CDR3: ASSYGGYT

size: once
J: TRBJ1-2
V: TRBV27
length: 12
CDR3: ASSHKGTDYGYT